Listed below are T cell receptor beta chains from one sample, sequenced in a study of cytomegalovirus exposure and HLA in healthy donors. Libraries were prepared by immunoSEQ multiplex PCR; TCRdb keeps only in-frame clonotypes and omits some of them. Seen here are 50,000 or so clones, approximately 80% observed once, and the top ten hold less than 3%. Source material: PBMCs. Every receptor here comes from a female donor in good health and CMV-seronegative. Each CDR3 is given with its conserved first and last residue. D genes are given only for firm matches. Some rows mark clone size as missing; the rest say once, few, many or name a class of expanded clone.

length	D	V	J	size	CDR3	DNA
14	.	TRBV6-5	TRBJ1-1	few	CASSYPGGFPEAFF	TGTGCCAGCAGTTATCCTGGCGGGTTCCCTGAAGCTTTCTTT
16	.	TRBV7-9	TRBJ1-1	once	CASSFNSETGRDEAFF	TGTGCCAGCAGCTTCAACTCAGAGACAGGACGCGATGAAGCTTTCTTT
16	.	TRBV19	TRBJ1-1	few	CASSEHPGRGVTEAFF	TGTGCCAGTAGTGAACACCCGGGACGCGGGGTTACTGAAGCTTTCTTT
16	.	TRBV9	TRBJ2-4	.	CASSVGAELAKNIQYF	TGTGCCAGCAGCGTAGGCGCGGAACTAGCCAAAAACATTCAGTACTTC
12	TRBD1	TRBV27	TRBJ2-3	.	CASSFPQGVRYF	TGTGCCAGCAGTTTCCCACAGGGGGTGAGGTATTTT
14	TRBD2	TRBV5-1	TRBJ2-5	.	CASSERGGQETQYF	TGCGCCAGCAGCGAGCGGGGGGGACAAGAGACCCAGTACTTC
12	.	TRBV28	TRBJ2-4	.	CASSAGLGIQYF	TGTGCCAGCAGTGCCGGACTGGGCATTCAGTACTTC
17	TRBD1	TRBV5-4	TRBJ2-5	.	CASSLYLTGLLQETQYF	TGTGCCAGCAGCTTGTATTTGACAGGGCTCCTCCAAGAGACCCAGTACTTC
15	.	TRBV9	TRBJ1-2	.	CASSVGRGWNYGYTF	TGTGCCAGCAGCGTCGGTCGGGGGTGGAACTATGGCTACACCTTC
14	.	TRBV10-3	TRBJ2-7	.	CASNDRQSSYEQYF	TGTGCCAGCAATGACAGACAAAGCTCCTACGAGCAGTACTTC
14	TRBD2	TRBV2	TRBJ2-3	.	CASSAGGGADTQYF	TGTGCCAGCAGTGCGGGCGGGGGGGCAGATACGCAGTATTTT
15	TRBD2	TRBV18	TRBJ2-1	.	CASSSSGTSGVEQFF	TGTGCCAGCTCATCAAGCGGGACTAGCGGCGTAGAGCAGTTCTTC
16	.	TRBV19	TRBJ2-6	.	CASSIAQSSGANVLTF	TGTGCCAGTAGTATCGCACAGAGCTCTGGGGCCAACGTCCTGACTTTC
13	.	TRBV4-3	TRBJ2-1	.	CASSQDSGVEQFF	TGCGCCAGCAGCCAAGACTCGGGAGTTGAGCAGTTCTTC
15	TRBD2	TRBV7-2	TRBJ2-1	.	CASSLSSGTNNEQFF	TGTGCCAGCAGCTTGTCTAGCGGGACAAACAATGAGCAGTTCTTC
14	TRBD2	TRBV5-1	TRBJ2-1	.	CASSFSGGAGEQFF	TGCGCCAGCAGCTTTAGCGGGGGGGCCGGTGAGCAGTTCTTC
12	TRBD2	TRBV27	TRBJ2-1	once	CASPRCGRVVFF	TGTGCCAGCCCCAGATGCGGGAGGGTGGTGTTCTTC